This T cell receptor (beta chain) appears in the sequencing data of a study of T cells in Graves' hyperthyroidism and ophthalmopathy. Study results and limitations: Most thyroid clonotypes expanded above 0.001 appeared in blood too.

From germline, CDR1 is MNHEY and CDR2 SVGEGT. The CDR3 runs 16 residues. V gave up 2 bases and J gave up 0 bases, with 11 bases separating them. This clonotype was observed a handful of times. Antigen unknown. RNA transcripts yielded amplified TCR beta CDR3 regions. A set of HTBI primers served as the primers for a first-round RT-PCR of the TCR CDR3. TCRdb redid the calling of the multiplex PCR reads with MiXCR, one entry per CDR3 protein. The sample has a few hundred thousand distinct CDR3 sequences; about 18% are singletons. Based on clinical symptoms, serum thyroxine and TRAb, thyroid ultrasound and orbital computed tomography, diagnoses were reached. About 10 ml of fresh peripheral blood supplied the PBMCs.

The receptor comes from a man between 40 and 49 years old with Graves' hyperthyroidism. The V gene is TRBV6-2 or TRBV6-3, the J gene TRBJ1-5, with D possibly matching TRBD1 (6 bases). Sequencing used blood. CDR3 in DNA: TGTGCCAGCAGTTACGGGACACGCCATAGCAATCAGCCCCAGCATTTT. Residues: CASSYGTRHSNQPQHF.